Listed below are T cell receptor beta chains from one sample, sequenced in a study of beta chain features in type 1 diabetes. TCRdb's table, derived via immunoSEQ multiplex PCR, lists solely in-frame clones and lacks some. The data show 85,000 to 110,000 clones, with 25% to 30% seen just once and 0.5% to 0.55% held by the top ten. Sequencing input: central memory CD4+ T cells from blood. The receptors stem from a young woman with type 1 diabetes. Both conserved end residues are part of each CDR3. A D gene is named only where the DNA matches it firmly. Size tells how often a clone was seen (once, few, many) or the class of an expanded clone, and some rows leave it out.

CDR3 protein: CAWNLQGNTEAFF
CDR3 DNA: TGTGCCTGGAATCTACAGGGGAACACTGAAGCTTTCTTT
V gene: TRBV30
D gene: NA
J gene: TRBJ1-1
clone size: many

CDR3 protein: CASSLGGRNNEQFF
CDR3 DNA: TGTGCCAGCAGCTTAGGCGGGAGAAACAATGAGCAGTTCTTC
V gene: TRBV7-2
D gene: TRBD2
J gene: TRBJ2-1
clone size: NA

CDR3 protein: CASSLDRTNRHQETQYF
CDR3 DNA: TGTGCCAGCAGCTTGGACAGGACTAACAGACACCAAGAGACCCAGTACTTC
V gene: TRBV5-6
D gene: NA
J gene: TRBJ2-5
clone size: NA

CDR3 protein: CASSTSGKDNEQFF
CDR3 DNA: TGCGCCAGCAGCACTAGCGGGAAGGACAATGAGCAGTTCTTC
V gene: TRBV5-1
D gene: TRBD2
J gene: TRBJ2-1
clone size: few

CDR3 protein: CASSGPTGQGKGGYTF
CDR3 DNA: TGTGCCAGCAGTGGGCCAACGGGACAGGGAAAGGGAGGCTACACCTTC
V gene: TRBV25-1
D gene: TRBD1
J gene: TRBJ1-2
clone size: few

CDR3 protein: CASNPYLDRAEQFF
CDR3 DNA: TGTGCCAGCAACCCTTACTTAGACAGGGCTGAGCAGTTCTTC
V gene: TRBV11-2
D gene: TRBD1
J gene: TRBJ2-1
clone size: NA

CDR3 protein: CASSLSGGVRTDTQYF
CDR3 DNA: TGTGCCAGCAGCTTATCAGGGGGCGTGCGGACAGATACGCAGTATTTT
V gene: TRBV7-2
D gene: TRBD1
J gene: TRBJ2-3
clone size: few

CDR3 protein: CSVELQGGGQPQHF
CDR3 DNA: TGCAGCGTCGAGTTACAGGGGGGCGGTCAGCCCCAGCATTTT
V gene: TRBV29-1
D gene: TRBD1
J gene: TRBJ1-5
clone size: NA

CDR3 protein: CAWILSGRSTGELFF
CDR3 DNA: TGTGCCTGGATTTTAAGCGGGAGGTCGACCGGGGAGCTGTTTTTT
V gene: TRBV30
D gene: TRBD2
J gene: TRBJ2-2
clone size: NA

CDR3 protein: CAWGGRLGNEQFF
CDR3 DNA: TGTGCCTGGGGGGGCCGTTTGGGGAATGAGCAGTTCTTC
V gene: TRBV30
D gene: NA
J gene: TRBJ2-1
clone size: NA

CDR3 protein: CAISKTGDTTGELFF
CDR3 DNA: TGTGCCATCAGCAAGACAGGGGATACCACCGGGGAGCTGTTTTTT
V gene: TRBV10-3
D gene: TRBD1
J gene: TRBJ2-2
clone size: NA

CDR3 protein: CASIDSGRAADGYTF
CDR3 DNA: TGTGCCAGCATCGACTCCGGCAGGGCCGCTGATGGCTACACCTTC
V gene: TRBV7-9
D gene: NA
J gene: TRBJ1-2
clone size: NA

CDR3 protein: CASSFDSGRAVNEQFF
CDR3 DNA: TGTGCCAGCAGCTTTGATAGCGGGAGGGCCGTCAATGAGCAGTTCTTC
V gene: TRBV9
D gene: TRBD2
J gene: TRBJ2-1
clone size: few

CDR3 protein: CASSVGGTDTQYF
CDR3 DNA: TGTGCCAGCAGTGTCGGGGGCACAGATACGCAGTATTTT
V gene: TRBV2
D gene: NA
J gene: TRBJ2-3
clone size: many

CDR3 protein: CASSGAGLARYGYTF
CDR3 DNA: TGTGCCAGCAGTGGCGCAGGCCTAGCACGCTATGGCTACACCTTC
V gene: TRBV6-5
D gene: NA
J gene: TRBJ1-2
clone size: NA

CDR3 protein: CASSVGGSKPNEQFF
CDR3 DNA: TGTGCCAGCAGCGTCGGGGGGAGTAAACCCAATGAGCAGTTCTTC
V gene: TRBV9
D gene: TRBD2
J gene: TRBJ2-1
clone size: NA

CDR3 protein: CASSQKTDTQYF
CDR3 DNA: TGCGCCAGCAGCCAAAAAACAGATACGCAGTATTTT
V gene: TRBV5-1
D gene: NA
J gene: TRBJ2-3
clone size: few

CDR3 protein: CASSVWGPEAFF
CDR3 DNA: TGTGCCAGCAGCGTGTGGGGGCCTGAAGCTTTCTTT
V gene: TRBV2
D gene: NA
J gene: TRBJ1-1
clone size: NA

CDR3 protein: CASSFLTGDEETQYF
CDR3 DNA: TGTGCCAGCAGTTTTTTAACGGGGGACGAAGAGACCCAGTACTTC
V gene: TRBV28
D gene: NA
J gene: TRBJ2-5
clone size: NA

CDR3 protein: CASSPRTSGGLNEQFF
CDR3 DNA: TGTGCCAGCAGCCCCCGGACTAGCGGGGGCCTGAATGAGCAGTTCTTC
V gene: TRBV7-3
D gene: TRBD2
J gene: TRBJ2-1
clone size: NA

CDR3 protein: CASPDIAGELFF
CDR3 DNA: TGTGCCAGCCCGGACATAGCCGGGGAGCTGTTTTTT
V gene: TRBV28
D gene: NA
J gene: TRBJ2-2
clone size: NA

CDR3 protein: CASRTYTEAFF
CDR3 DNA: TGTGCCAGCAGAACTTACACTGAAGCTTTCTTT
V gene: TRBV28
D gene: NA
J gene: TRBJ1-1
clone size: NA

CDR3 protein: CASSLGPVSTTGNTIYF
CDR3 DNA: TGTGCCAGCAGCTTAGGCCCTGTATCCACGACAGGAAACACCATATATTTT
V gene: TRBV7-2
D gene: NA
J gene: TRBJ1-3
clone size: few

CDR3 protein: CASSPYGGSNEKLFF
CDR3 DNA: TGTGCCAGCAGCCCATACGGGGGGTCTAATGAAAAACTGTTTTTT
V gene: TRBV11-2
D gene: NA
J gene: TRBJ1-4
clone size: NA

CDR3 protein: CASSPPDRGGYTF
CDR3 DNA: TGTGCCAGCTCACCTCCGGACAGGGGAGGCTACACCTTC
V gene: TRBV18
D gene: TRBD1
J gene: TRBJ1-2
clone size: few

CDR3 protein: CASSQALVGAYTIEAFF
CDR3 DNA: TGTGCCAGCAGCCAAGCGTTAGTAGGGGCCTACACCATCGAAGCTTTCTTT
V gene: TRBV14
D gene: NA
J gene: TRBJ1-1
clone size: few

CDR3 protein: CASGPSQGWLSTEAFF
CDR3 DNA: TGTGCTAGTGGTCCATCACAGGGGTGGTTGAGCACTGAAGCTTTCTTT
V gene: TRBV12-5
D gene: TRBD1
J gene: TRBJ1-1
clone size: NA

CDR3 protein: CASRAQASGNTIYF
CDR3 DNA: TGTGCCAGCAGAGCACAGGCCTCTGGAAACACCATATATTTT
V gene: TRBV6-5
D gene: NA
J gene: TRBJ1-3
clone size: NA

CDR3 protein: CASRRENTEAFF
CDR3 DNA: TGTGCCAGCAGACGGGAGAACACTGAAGCTTTCTTT
V gene: TRBV6-1
D gene: NA
J gene: TRBJ1-1
clone size: NA

CDR3 protein: CATSRDETVVVEAFF
CDR3 DNA: TGTGCCACCAGCAGAGATGAGACAGTGGTTGTCGAAGCTTTCTTT
V gene: TRBV15
D gene: NA
J gene: TRBJ1-1
clone size: NA

CDR3 protein: CASSQRGMADTQYF
CDR3 DNA: TGCGCCAGCAGCCAAAGGGGGATGGCAGATACGCAGTATTTT
V gene: TRBV4-3
D gene: NA
J gene: TRBJ2-3
clone size: few

CDR3 protein: CASSLRVAENTGELFF
CDR3 DNA: TGTGCCAGCAGCTTACGGGTAGCAGAGAACACCGGGGAGCTGTTTTTT
V gene: TRBV7-2
D gene: NA
J gene: TRBJ2-2
clone size: NA

CDR3 protein: CASSPFLAASGNTIYF
CDR3 DNA: TGTGCCAGCAGCCCCTTCCTGGCGGCCTCTGGAAACACCATATATTTT
V gene: TRBV9
D gene: NA
J gene: TRBJ1-3
clone size: few

CDR3 protein: CAWSENVGRETQYF
CDR3 DNA: TGTGCCTGGAGTGAAAATGTGGGGCGAGAGACCCAGTACTTC
V gene: TRBV30
D gene: NA
J gene: TRBJ2-5
clone size: few

CDR3 protein: CASSLFGLRNTGELFF
CDR3 DNA: TGTGCCAGCAGCTTATTCGGACTCCGGAACACCGGGGAGCTGTTTTTT
V gene: TRBV5-6
D gene: NA
J gene: TRBJ2-2
clone size: few

CDR3 protein: CASSSRTGGNTEAFF
CDR3 DNA: TGTGCCAGCAGCTCCAGGACAGGGGGGAACACTGAAGCTTTCTTT
V gene: TRBV7-2
D gene: TRBD1
J gene: TRBJ1-1
clone size: NA

CDR3 protein: CASSLTVNTEAFF
CDR3 DNA: TGTGCCAGCTCACTGACAGTGAACACTGAAGCTTTCTTT
V gene: TRBV18
D gene: NA
J gene: TRBJ1-1
clone size: few

CDR3 protein: CASSLIPRDSYEQYF
CDR3 DNA: TGCGCCAGCAGCTTGATCCCCAGGGACTCCTACGAGCAGTACTTC
V gene: TRBV5-1
D gene: NA
J gene: TRBJ2-7
clone size: NA

CDR3 protein: CASSSGQGLTNTEAFF
CDR3 DNA: TGTGCCAGTAGTTCGGGACAGGGGTTAACGAACACTGAAGCTTTCTTT
V gene: TRBV19
D gene: TRBD1
J gene: TRBJ1-1
clone size: many

CDR3 protein: CATSKGDSIYGYTF
CDR3 DNA: TGTGCCACCAGTAAGGGAGATAGTATCTATGGCTACACCTTC
V gene: TRBV19
D gene: NA
J gene: TRBJ1-2
clone size: once